These 27 T cell receptor beta chains were all obtained from the same sample, sequenced in a study of blood T cell repertoires in COVID-19. Sequenced by immunoSEQ multiplex PCR; TCRdb stores in-frame clones only, minus some. The data hold 30,000 to 40,000 clones, with approximately 84% observed a single time. The sequenced material came from peripheral blood. The receptors come from a human donor in a cohort sampled during active COVID-19.

Comments on this clone: One end of the junction fails to match germline, which may point to a read error. The chain employs TRBV20-1 and TRBJ2-7; 11 positions agree with TRBD1. This CDR3 has 10 residues. CDR1 and CDR2 (germline): DFQATT, SNEGSKA (reference sequence). The DNA for the CDR3 is TGCAGTGCTATACGGACAGGGGGCTTCTTC. The encoded protein is CSAIRTGGFF.

The V call is TRBV7-9, the J call TRBJ2-7; 7 bases are shared with TRBD1. The CDR3 covers 13 residues. After removal of 5 bases from V and 4 bases from J, the junction contained 5 bases not matched to a gene. Germline loops: CDR1 SEHNR, CDR2 FQNEAQ (reference sequence). The CDR3 is CASSETGWYEQYF. The CDR3 nucleotides are TGTGCCAGCAGCGAGACAGGGTGGTACGAGCAGTACTTC.

Here the CDR3 DNA reads TGTGCCATCAGTGAGTCGGGACAGGATGGAAACACCATATATTTT. It codes for CAISESGQDGNTIYF. The J gene is TRBJ1-3, the V gene TRBV10-3; 8 bases fit TRBD1. V gave up 0 bases and J gave up 3 bases; unmatched junction bases: 1. Germline V gene sequence: CDR1 ENHRY, CDR2 SYGVKD. This CDR3 is 15 amino acids long.

The gene calls are TRBV20-1 and TRBJ2-2; 11 nucleotides match TRBD1. Germline V lookup: CDR1 DFQATT, CDR2 SNEGSKA (reference sequence). The CDR3 totals 17 residues. J was trimmed by 5 bases and V by 3 bases; bases with no gene match: 11. CDR3 sequence reads: CSASNPGQGGKTGELFF. In DNA form, the CDR3 reads TGCAGTGCTAGTAACCCGGGACAGGGGGGTAAGACCGGGGAGCTGTTTTTT.

In its sample, this clone was seen once. This chain joins TRBV18 and TRBJ2-5; a possible D gene is TRBD2 (5 bases). V was shortened by 2 bases and J by 5 bases, with 9 bases between the two germline ends. This CDR3 comprises 13 residues. Germline CDR1 KGHSH, CDR2 LQKENI. The CDR3, as DNA: TGTGCCAGCTCACCAGCTAGCTCGGAGACCCAGTACTTC. It specifies CASSPASSETQYF. Drawing the rest from reference TRBV18 and TRBJ2-5, the complete variable domain is NAGVMQNPRHLVRRRGQEARLRCSPMKGHSHVYWYRQLPEEGLKFMVYLQKENIIDESGMPKERFSAEFPKEGPSILRIQQVVRGDSAAYFCASSPASSETQYFGPGTRLLVL.

The chain is built from TRBV5-1 and TRBJ2-1; D gene uncertain. The CDR3 has 15 residues. V gave up 5 bases and J gave up 0 bases, with 12 bases separating them. Germline V gene data show CDR1 as SGHRS and CDR2 as YFSETQ. CDR3 DNA sequence: TGCGCCAGCAGTCCCCCCGAGAGCTCCTACAATGAGCAGTTCTTC. Its protein is CASSPPESSYNEQFF.

In this sample, this clone turned up once. The chain combines TRBV9 with TRBJ2-1; possible D gene TRBD2, 6 bases. This CDR3 comprises 14 residues. CDR1 and CDR2 from the germline V gene are SGDLS and YYNGEE. The V end was cut by 3 bases, the J end by 7 bases, with 14 bases between. The CDR3 region has the DNA TGTGCCAGCAGCGCCGGGGCCGGGGGAAATGAGCAGTTCTTC. It encodes CASSAGAGGNEQFF.

The chain is built from TRBV7-8 and TRBJ1-2, with 7 bases lining up with TRBD1. This CDR3 has 15 residues. Germline CDR1 is SGHVS and CDR2 is FQNEAQ. The V segment lost 4 bases and the J segment 5 bases; nucleotides outside the gene matches: 10. CDR3 loop: CASSSAGQRVYGYTF. CDR3 DNA sequence: TGTGCCAGCAGCTCGGCGGGACAGCGGGTTTATGGCTACACCTTC.

V usage is TRBV9 and J usage is TRBJ2-3; 11 bases match TRBD1. Germline CDR1 reads SGDLS; CDR2 reads YYNGEE. This CDR3 is built from 17 residues. J lost 3 bases, V lost 1 base, and 7 bases had no gene match. The CDR3 loop reads CASSVRIRDRGTDTQYF. The CDR3 DNA sequence: TGTGCCAGCAGCGTAAGAATTAGGGACAGGGGGACAGATACGCAGTATTTT.

To note about this clone: An end of the junction does not agree with germline; a read error may underlie this. The chain employs TRBV11-2 and TRBJ2-5; a weak D match, TRBD2 (5 bases). The germline V gene has CDR1 SGHAT and CDR2 FQNNGV. The CDR3 covers 12 residues. CDR3 in DNA: TGTGCCAGCAGGTTGGGCAGACTACCCCCTAACTTC. Its protein product is CASRLGRLPPNF.

This clone was seen a few times. V and J are TRBV18 and TRBJ2-7; D is perhaps TRBD1 (6 bases). This CDR3 has 15 residues. Trimming removed 2 bases at V and 0 bases at J, with 11 bases between. CDR1 is KGHSH and CDR2 is LQKENI in the germline V gene. The CDR3 is CASSPGQSSSYEQYF. The CDR3 region has the DNA TGTGCCAGCTCACCAGGACAGTCAAGCTCCTACGAGCAGTACTTC.

This clone was found once. V is TRBV25-1 and J is TRBJ1-6; 7 bases agree with TRBD1. Germline loops: CDR1 MGHDK, CDR2 SYGVNS. The trim removed 3 bases at V and 8 bases at J, leaving 1 base unmatched. The CDR3 loop spans 13 amino acids. CDR3 sequence reads: CASSETGYSPLHF. DNA of the CDR3: TGTGCCAGCAGTGAGACAGGGTATTCACCCCTCCACTTT.

The gene calls are TRBV5-6 and TRBJ1-6, with D possibly being TRBD1 (5 bases). This CDR3 has 17 residues. CDR1 and CDR2 (germline): SGHDT, YYEEEE. The germline V and J ends were trimmed by 2 bases and 3 bases, with 15 bases remaining between them. CDR3 loop: CASSFGAGSGYNSPLHF. CDR3 bases: TGTGCCAGCAGCTTTGGGGCAGGGTCGGGCTATAATTCACCCCTCCACTTT. Using reference TRBV5-6 and TRBJ1-6 for the parts outside the CDR3, the full variable domain is DAGVTQSPTHLIKTRGQQVTLRCSPKSGHDTVSWYQQALGQGPQFIFQYYEEEERQRGNFPDRFSGHQFPNYSSELNVNALLLGDSALYLCASSFGAGSGYNSPLHFGNGTRLTVT.

This chain links TRBV29-1 with TRBJ2-7; 12 bases match TRBD1. After removal of 7 bases from V and 9 bases from J, the junction contained 10 bases not matched to a gene. Germline values: CDR1 SQVTM, CDR2 ANQGSEA. The CDR3 is 13 amino acids. The CDR3 DNA sequence: TGCAGCGCCGCCGGGACAGGGGGCGAGGTGCAGTACTTC. This encodes CSAAGTGGEVQYF.

Only one count was recorded for this clone. The chain links TRBV5-1 to TRBJ2-2, with 8 positions matching TRBD1. J was trimmed by 2 bases and V by 4 bases; bases with no gene match: 4. The germline CDR1 and CDR2 sequences are SGHRS and YFSETQ. CDR3 length: 15 amino acids. The CDR3 loop reads CASSRTGPNTGELFF. The CDR3 DNA reads as TGCGCCAGCAGCCGGACAGGGCCCAACACCGGGGAGCTGTTTTTT. Combining the CDR3 with reference TRBV5-1 and TRBJ2-2 gives the whole variable domain KAGVTQTPRYLIKTRGQQVTLSCSPISGHRSVSWYQQTPGQGLQFLFEYFSETQRNKGNFPGRFSGRQFSNSRSEMNVSTLELGDSALYLCASSRTGPNTGELFFGEGSRLTVL.

J is TRBJ1-2 and V is TRBV28; 8 positions match TRBD1. Germline-derived CDR1 and CDR2 are MDHEN and SYDVKM. The CDR3 consists of 14 residues. J gave up 0 bases and V 5 bases, and 2 bases lay outside the gene matches. CDR3 DNA: TGTGCCAGCAGTCAGGGGGCGGCTAACTATGGCTACACCTTC. Residues: CASSQGAANYGYTF.

This clone occurred a few times. J is TRBJ2-4 and V is TRBV4-1, with D possibly being TRBD2 (6 bases). The V end was cut by 6 bases, the J end by 4 bases, with 13 bases between. Germline loops: CDR1 MGHRA, CDR2 YSYEKL. The CDR3 sequence is 14 residues long. Here the CDR3 DNA reads TGCGCCAGCAGTTATCTGGGAGGTAAAAACATTCAGTACTTC. Translation gives CASSYLGGKNIQYF.

J is TRBJ2-1 and V is TRBV18; 7 bases match TRBD1. The J segment lost 7 bases and the V segment lost 3 bases, leaving 6 bases of the junction unmatched. The CDR3 extends over 14 amino acids. Per the germline V gene, CDR1 is KGHSH and CDR2 is LQKENI. The CDR3 loop is CASSPGQPLNEQFF. The CDR3 DNA sequence: TGTGCCAGCTCACCGGGACAGCCCTTAAATGAGCAGTTCTTC.

The V and J genes are TRBV15 and TRBJ2-1; 9 nucleotides match TRBD1. The CDR3 loop spans 15 amino acids. V was clipped by 5 bases and J by 5 bases; unmatched bases: 7. CDR1 is LNHNV, CDR2 YYDKDF, per germline (reference sequence). The CDR3 here is CATSRRQGVHNEQFF. CDR3 nucleotides: TGTGCCACCAGCCGCAGACAGGGGGTACACAATGAGCAGTTCTTC.

The chain combines TRBV9 with TRBJ2-3, with a weak D call TRBD2 (5 bases). Germline assignment: CDR1 SGDLS and CDR2 YYNGEE. The CDR3 is 15 residues long. The V gene lost 6 bases and the J gene lost 2 bases, with 16 bases spanning the gap. CDR3 nucleotides: TGTGCCAGCACCCAGCTAGGACTCCCCACAGATACGCAGTATTTT. Translated, it gives CASTQLGLPTDTQYF.

V is TRBV12-3 or TRBV12-4 and J is TRBJ2-3, with 7 bases aligning to TRBD2. This CDR3 spans 12 amino acids. The V and J ends lost 6 bases and 6 bases, in that order; junction bases with no gene match: 3. CDR3 loop: CASRGGVDTQYF. CDR3 nucleotide sequence: TGTGCCAGCAGGGGGGGGGTGGATACGCAGTATTTT.

The chain recombines TRBV5-6 with TRBJ1-6; D is perhaps TRBD1 (5 bases). The ends were cut back, 4 bases at V and 8 bases at J, with 16 bases in the middle. Germline V lookup: CDR1 SGHDT, CDR2 YYEEEE. The CDR3 consists of 15 residues. As DNA, the CDR3 is TGTGCCAGCAGCGCCACTCAAGGGGCTTATTCACCCCTCCACTTT. Its translation is CASSATQGAYSPLHF.

The V call is TRBV3-1 (or the pseudogene TRBV3-2), the J call TRBJ2-1; possibly TRBD1 for D (6 bases). This CDR3 contains 16 residues. V was trimmed by 3 bases and J by 8 bases, leaving 20 bases between them. Germline CDR1 LGHDT, CDR2 YNNKEL (reference sequence). The CDR3 DNA reads as TGTGCCAGCAGCCACCCACGGGCTGTGGGGGCGGATGAGCAGTTCTTC. This codes for CASSHPRAVGADEQFF.

In this sample, this clone turned up once. The rearrangement uses TRBV2 and TRBJ1-1, with 7 positions matching TRBD1. V lost 6 bases, J lost 4 bases, and 11 bases stayed unmatched. There are 15 residues in the CDR3. Germline V gene lookup returns CDR1 SNHLY and CDR2 FYNNEI. DNA of the CDR3: TGTGCCAGCAGCGCAGTGACAGGGCTTGGCACTGAAGCTTTCTTT. As protein: CASSAVTGLGTEAFF.

This clone was seen a few times. V is TRBV18 and J is TRBJ2-7; tentatively, D is TRBD1 (5 bases). Trimming stripped 6 bases from V and 2 bases from J, with 14 bases between. Germline CDR1 KGHSH, CDR2 LQKENI. This CDR3 is 14 amino acids long. The CDR3 region has the DNA TGTGCCAGCTCGCAGGGTCTATCCACCTACGAGCAGTACTTC. Residues: CASSQGLSTYEQYF.

This clone was seen once. J is TRBJ2-1 and V is TRBV5-1; TRBD2 aligns across 7 bases. This CDR3 spans 15 amino acids. Per the germline V gene, CDR1 is SGHRS and CDR2 is YFSETQ. V dropped 4 bases and J dropped 8; count of bases not matched to a gene: 12. The CDR3 is CASSAVSRAGDEQFF. CDR3 DNA sequence: TGCGCCAGCAGCGCGGTATCTAGGGCGGGGGATGAGCAGTTCTTC.

CDR3 in amino acids: CASSFAGGLSETQYF. CDR3 DNA sequence: TGTGCCAGCAGCTTCGCGGGGGGGCTTAGTGAGACCCAGTACTTC. The gene calls are TRBV5-4 and TRBJ2-5, with 9 bases identical to TRBD2. The CDR3 totals 15 residues. V shed 2 bases, J shed 5 bases, and the junction held 7 bases outside the gene matches. Germline lookup yields CDR1 SGHNT and CDR2 YYREEE (reference sequence). The whole variable domain, remainder taken from reference TRBV5-4 and TRBJ2-5, is ETGVTQSPTHLIKTRGQQVTLRCSSQSGHNTVSWYQQALGQGPQFIFQYYREEENGRGNFPPRFSGLQFPNYSSELNVNALELDDSALYLCASSFAGGLSETQYFGPGTRLLVL.